A single sample is the source of the 3 T cell receptor beta chains below, sequenced in a study of memory CD4+ T cells and cytomegalovirus serostatus. Single viable CD3+CD4+CD8-CD45RO+ cells were sorted as the memory CD4+ T cells. Clones were read by immunoSEQ multiplex PCR, and TCRdb kept only the in-frame ones, dropping some. The table includes 55,000 to 80,000 clones, 76% detected once. Specimen: memory CD4+ T cells from blood. The receptors derive from an adult in good health and CMV-seropositive.

The rearrangement joins TRBV6-5 to TRBJ2-7; 8 bases agree with TRBD2. The CDR3 runs to 15 residues. J gave up 0 bases and V 7 bases, and 8 bases lay outside the gene matches. Germline CDR1 and CDR2: MNHEY and SVGAGI. DNA of the CDR3: TGTGCCAGCACCCCCTCCAGCGGGGGCTCCTACGAGCAGTACTTC. Protein sequence: CASTPSSGGSYEQYF.

The V and J genes are TRBV20-1 and TRBJ2-3, with D unresolved. Deletions cut 2 bases from V and 6 bases from J, with 6 bases between. The CDR3 runs to 11 residues. CDR1 and CDR2 (germline): DFQATT, SNEGSKA (reference sequence). The CDR3 DNA reads TGCAGTGCTAGACTGGGGGATACGCAGTATTTT. This codes for CSARLGDTQYF.

The chain has TRBV5-1 and TRBJ2-1; 8 positions agree with TRBD2. CDR1 and CDR2 (germline): SGHRS, YFSETQ. The trim removed 3 bases at V and 4 bases at J, leaving 9 bases unmatched. The length of the CDR3 is 16 residues. The CDR3 loop reads CASSSGGVSLYNEQFF. The CDR3 DNA sequence: TGCGCCAGCAGCTCGGGAGGGGTTTCCTTATACAATGAGCAGTTCTTC.